One and the same sample provided the 2 T cell receptor beta chains below, sequenced in a study of T-cell reconstitution after alpha-beta-depleted transplantation in children (dated by TCRdb to about 2016). Receptor amplification or capture employed PCR. Sequencer: Illumina HiSeq 2500. Molecular barcoding was employed in the preparation of TCR libraries, with unique molecular identifiers being used to normalize TCRbeta repertoire quantification. The public reads were quality trimmed at Q25 with fastp and then assembled into clones with MiXCR by TCRdb, keeping productive beta chains. Rows with a matching CDR3 protein are joined into one entry that keeps the most common DNA and genes. Present in this sample are about 500,000 distinct CDR3 sequences, about 31% of which were seen just once. 2.4% of the sample rests with the top ten. The material sequenced was PBMCs from the stem cell graft donor, taken from the stem cell graft. Receptors were obtained from a human donor who donated a stem cell graft to a child with aplastic anemia.

The chain couples TRBV6-2 or TRBV6-3 to TRBJ1-1; D is ambiguous. Per germline, CDR1 MNHEY and CDR2 SVGEGT. The V end lost 2 bases, the J end lost 3 bases, and 7 bases lay between the germline ends. This CDR3 contains 13 residues. The CDR3 bases are TGTGCCAGCAGTTACGAACGAGACACTGAAGCTTTCTTT. This codes for CASSYERDTEAFF.

The V call is TRBV20-1, the J call TRBJ2-1, with D perhaps being TRBD1 or TRBD2 (5 bases each). Germline V gene sequence: CDR1 DFQATT, CDR2 SNEGSKA (reference sequence). Trimming cost V 2 bases and J 3 bases, with 11 bases left between them. The CDR3 length is 14 residues. CDR3 sequence (DNA): TGCAGTGCTAGATGGGGGTTTGACTACAATGAGCAGTTCTTC. Its translation: CSARWGFDYNEQFF.